This T cell receptor (beta chain) was observed in a study of a mutant IDH1 vaccine in newly diagnosed glioma. Study-level background: Patients under treatment included about 62% males and around 38% females and had a mean age of around 43 years. Antecedent treatment encompassed radiotherapy, temozolomide, or their combination; the majority received both.

About this clone itself: Its antigen is as yet unknown.

Study conclusions and caveats: With respect to changes in top peripheral T cell clonotypes, pseudoprogression seemed unrelated.

Specified time point: baseline, week 1 (first vaccination visit). Treatment described: pre-vaccination baseline after standard-of-care therapy. The donors had new WHO grade 3 or 4 astrocytomas; these were IDH1-mutant and ATRX-lost. Clones were read by immunoSEQ multiplex PCR, and TCRdb kept only the in-frame ones, dropping some. The table has around 100,000 clones, almost 85% seen once. This receptor was taken from a man in his forties with glioma. Some clones in this sample may be carry-over from other donors' samples. The starting material was PBMCs, obtained from a glioma patient treated with radiotherapy, temozolomide or both.

This chain's CDR3 is CASRQQGGSVEQYF. The CDR3, as DNA: TGTGCCAGCAGGCAACAAGGGGGGTCGGTCGAGCAGTACTTC. The rearrangement joins TRBV6-6 to TRBJ2-7, with D possibly called TRBD1 or TRBD2 (6 bases each). The V end was cut by 6 bases, the J end by 6 bases, with 18 bases between. The CDR3 loop spans 14 amino acids. The germline V gene encodes CDR1 MNHNY and CDR2 SVGAGI (reference sequence).